The source of this TCR beta chain is a study of blood T cells in healthy people across ages. This clonotype was seen more than once but under ten times. The CDR3 runs to 15 residues. Trimming cost V 5 bases and J 4 bases; bases outside gene matches: 10. The use of a sample-barcoded 5' primer and a J-beta primer mix characterized a second PCR of about 6 to 12 cycles. One entry per CDR3 protein results from TCRdb running MiXCR on the 5' RACE reads. In the table there are roughly 2 million distinct CDR3 sequences, around half of which are singletons. The rearrangement joins TRBV12-3 or TRBV12-4 to TRBJ2-5; 7 positions agree with TRBD2. Material: blood. The receptor's source is a woman in her thirties or forties in good health. The CDR3 sequence: CASSPTGSSGETQYF. The CDR3 DNA reads as TGTGCCAGCAGTCCGACCGGGTCTAGCGGAGAGACCCAGTACTTC.